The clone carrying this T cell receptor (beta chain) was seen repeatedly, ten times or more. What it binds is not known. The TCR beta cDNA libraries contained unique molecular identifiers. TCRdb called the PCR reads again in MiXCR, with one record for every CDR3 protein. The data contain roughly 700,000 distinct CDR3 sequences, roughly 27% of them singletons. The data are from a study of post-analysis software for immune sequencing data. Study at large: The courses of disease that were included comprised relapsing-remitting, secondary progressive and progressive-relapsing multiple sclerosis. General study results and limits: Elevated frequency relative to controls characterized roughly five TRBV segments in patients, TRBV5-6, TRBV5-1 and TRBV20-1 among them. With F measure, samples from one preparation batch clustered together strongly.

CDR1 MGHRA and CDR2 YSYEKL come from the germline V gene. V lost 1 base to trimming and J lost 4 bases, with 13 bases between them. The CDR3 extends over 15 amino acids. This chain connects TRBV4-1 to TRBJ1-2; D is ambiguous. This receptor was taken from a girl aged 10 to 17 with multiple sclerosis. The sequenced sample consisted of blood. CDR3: CASSQGGSRLYGYTF. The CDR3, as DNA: TGCGCCAGCAGCCAAGGTGGATCCAGACTCTATGGCTACACCTTC.